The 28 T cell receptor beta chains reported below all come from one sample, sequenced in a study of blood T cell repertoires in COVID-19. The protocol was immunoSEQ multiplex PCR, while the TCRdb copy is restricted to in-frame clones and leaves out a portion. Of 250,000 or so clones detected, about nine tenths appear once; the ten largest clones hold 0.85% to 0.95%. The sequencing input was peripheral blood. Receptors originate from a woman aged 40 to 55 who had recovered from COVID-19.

The CDR3: CTSSQDKETPQNIQYF. As DNA, the CDR3 is TGCACCAGCAGCCAAGATAAGGAGACTCCCCAAAACATTCAGTACTTC. The J gene is TRBJ2-4, the V gene TRBV1; TRBD2 is the table's D call, not checked against the DNA. TRBV1 is given as a pseudogene. The CDR3 is 16 residues long.

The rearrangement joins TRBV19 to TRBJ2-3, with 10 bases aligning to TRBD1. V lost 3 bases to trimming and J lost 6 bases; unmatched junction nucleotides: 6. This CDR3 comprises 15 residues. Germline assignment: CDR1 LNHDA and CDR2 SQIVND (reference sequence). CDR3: CASSMTDRGLDTQYF. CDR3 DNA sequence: TGTGCCAGTAGTATGACTGACAGGGGGCTTGATACGCAGTATTTT.

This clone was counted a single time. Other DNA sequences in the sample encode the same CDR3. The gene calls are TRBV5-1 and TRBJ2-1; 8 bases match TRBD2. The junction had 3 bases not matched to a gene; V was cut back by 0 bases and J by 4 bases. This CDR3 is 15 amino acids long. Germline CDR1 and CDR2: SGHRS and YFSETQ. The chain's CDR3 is CASSLVVAGYNEQFF. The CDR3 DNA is TGCGCCAGCAGCTTGGTGGTAGCGGGATACAATGAGCAGTTCTTC.

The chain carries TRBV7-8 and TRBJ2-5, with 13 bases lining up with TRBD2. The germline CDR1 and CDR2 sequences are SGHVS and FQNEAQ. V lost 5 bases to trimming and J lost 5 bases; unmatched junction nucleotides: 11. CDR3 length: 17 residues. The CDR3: CASSEGLAGLTGETQYF. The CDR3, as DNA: TGTGCCAGCAGCGAGGGACTAGCGGGGCTGACTGGGGAGACCCAGTACTTC.

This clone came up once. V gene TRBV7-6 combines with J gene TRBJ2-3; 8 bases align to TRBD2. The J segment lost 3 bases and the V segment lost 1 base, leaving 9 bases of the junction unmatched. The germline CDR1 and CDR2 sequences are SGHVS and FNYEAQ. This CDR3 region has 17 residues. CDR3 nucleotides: TGTGCCAGCAGCTTAGATAAGCGGGAGTATGGGACAGATACGCAGTATTTT. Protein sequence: CASSLDKREYGTDTQYF.

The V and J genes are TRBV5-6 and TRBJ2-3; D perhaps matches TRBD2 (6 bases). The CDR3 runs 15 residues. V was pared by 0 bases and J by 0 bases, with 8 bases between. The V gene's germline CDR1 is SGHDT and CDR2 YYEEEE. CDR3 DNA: TGTGCCAGCAGCTTGGGTAGCGGTAGCACAGATACGCAGTATTTT. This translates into CASSLGSGSTDTQYF.

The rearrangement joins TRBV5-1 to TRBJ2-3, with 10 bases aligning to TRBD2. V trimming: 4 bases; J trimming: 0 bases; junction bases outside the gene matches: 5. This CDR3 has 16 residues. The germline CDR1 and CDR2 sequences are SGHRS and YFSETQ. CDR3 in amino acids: CASSPSGRGSTDTQYF. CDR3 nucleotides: TGCGCCAGCAGCCCCAGCGGGAGGGGGAGCACAGATACGCAGTATTTT.

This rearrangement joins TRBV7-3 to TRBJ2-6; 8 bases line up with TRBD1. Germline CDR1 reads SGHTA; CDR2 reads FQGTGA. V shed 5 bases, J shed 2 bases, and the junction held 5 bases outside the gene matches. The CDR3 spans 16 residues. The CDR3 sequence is CASSRQGNPGANVLTF. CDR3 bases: TGTGCCAGCAGCAGACAGGGGAATCCTGGGGCCAACGTCCTGACTTTC. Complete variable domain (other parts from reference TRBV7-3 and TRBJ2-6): GAGVSQTPSNKVTEKGKYVELRCDPISGHTALYWYRQSLGQGPEFLIYFQGTGAADDSGLPNDRFFAVRPEGSVSTLKIQRTERGDSAVYLCASSRQGNPGANVLTFGAGSRLTVL.

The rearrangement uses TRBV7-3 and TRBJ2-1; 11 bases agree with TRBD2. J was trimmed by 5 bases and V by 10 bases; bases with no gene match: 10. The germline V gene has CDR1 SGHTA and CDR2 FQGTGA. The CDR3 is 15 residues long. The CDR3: CATSETSGDHNEQFF. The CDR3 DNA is TGTGCCACCTCAGAGACTAGCGGGGATCACAATGAGCAGTTCTTC.

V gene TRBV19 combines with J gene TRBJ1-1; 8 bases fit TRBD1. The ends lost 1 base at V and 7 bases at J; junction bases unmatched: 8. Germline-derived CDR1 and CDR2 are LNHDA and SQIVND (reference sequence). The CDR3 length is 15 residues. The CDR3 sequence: CASSIARRGQGEAFF. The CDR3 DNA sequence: TGTGCCAGTAGTATAGCCCGCAGGGGGCAAGGTGAAGCTTTCTTT.

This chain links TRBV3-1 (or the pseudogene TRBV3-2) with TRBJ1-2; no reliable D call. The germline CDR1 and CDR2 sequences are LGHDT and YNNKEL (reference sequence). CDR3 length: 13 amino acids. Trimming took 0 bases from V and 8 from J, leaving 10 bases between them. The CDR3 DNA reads TGTGCCAGCAGCCAAGAAGAGAGAAAGGGCTACACCTTC. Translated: CASSQEERKGYTF.

The DNA for the CDR3 is TGTGCCAGCAGCTCGGGACTTTTTCCCTCCTACGAGCAGTACTTC. This translates into CASSSGLFPSYEQYF. J is TRBJ2-7 and V is TRBV5-4; D is perhaps TRBD2 (6 bases). The germline V gene has CDR1 SGHNT and CDR2 YYREEE (reference sequence). The CDR3 is 15 residues long. Trimming took off 3 bases at V and 0 bases at J, with 13 bases between the two ends.

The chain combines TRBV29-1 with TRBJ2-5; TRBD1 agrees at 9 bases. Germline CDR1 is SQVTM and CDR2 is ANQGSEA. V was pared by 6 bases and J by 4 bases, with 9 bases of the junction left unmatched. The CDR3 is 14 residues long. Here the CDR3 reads CSVNIQQGAETQYF. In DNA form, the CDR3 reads TGCAGCGTAAACATTCAACAGGGGGCAGAGACCCAGTACTTC.

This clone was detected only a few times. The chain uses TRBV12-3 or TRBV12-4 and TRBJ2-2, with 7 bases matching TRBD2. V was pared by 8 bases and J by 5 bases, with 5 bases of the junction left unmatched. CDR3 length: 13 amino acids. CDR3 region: CASARGGTGELFF. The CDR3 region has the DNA TGTGCCAGCGCAAGGGGAGGGACCGGGGAGCTGTTTTTT.

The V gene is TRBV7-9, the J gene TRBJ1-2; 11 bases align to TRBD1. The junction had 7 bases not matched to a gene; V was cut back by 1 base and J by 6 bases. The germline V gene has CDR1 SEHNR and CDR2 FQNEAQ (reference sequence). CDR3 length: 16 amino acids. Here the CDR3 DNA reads TGTGCCAGCAGCTTAGGTTCTGGACAGGGGGCGAATGGCTACACCTTC. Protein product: CASSLGSGQGANGYTF. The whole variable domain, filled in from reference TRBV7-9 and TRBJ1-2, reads DTGVSQNPRHKITKRGQNVTFRCDPISEHNRLYWYRQTLGQGPEFLTYFQNEAQLEKSRLLSDRFSAERPKGSFSTLEIQRTEQGDSAMYLCASSLGSGQGANGYTFGSGTRLTVV.

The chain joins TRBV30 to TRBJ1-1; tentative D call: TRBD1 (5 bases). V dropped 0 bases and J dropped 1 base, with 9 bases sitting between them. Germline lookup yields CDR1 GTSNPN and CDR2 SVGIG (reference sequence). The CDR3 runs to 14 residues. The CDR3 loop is CAWSVLTGNTEAFF. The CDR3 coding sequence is TGTGCCTGGAGTGTATTAACAGGGAACACTGAAGCTTTCTTT.

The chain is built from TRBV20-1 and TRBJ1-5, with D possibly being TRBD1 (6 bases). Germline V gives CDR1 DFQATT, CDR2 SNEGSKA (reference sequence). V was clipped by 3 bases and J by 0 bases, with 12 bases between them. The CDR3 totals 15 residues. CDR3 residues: CSASSGANSNQPQHF. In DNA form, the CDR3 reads TGCAGTGCTAGTTCAGGGGCGAATAGCAATCAGCCCCAGCATTTT.

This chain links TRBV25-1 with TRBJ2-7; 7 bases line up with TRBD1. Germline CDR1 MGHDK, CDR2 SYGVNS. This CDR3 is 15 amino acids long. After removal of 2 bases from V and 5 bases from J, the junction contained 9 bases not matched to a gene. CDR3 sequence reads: CASSEGADRANEQYF. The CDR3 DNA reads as TGTGCCAGCAGTGAAGGCGCTGACAGGGCGAACGAGCAGTACTTC.

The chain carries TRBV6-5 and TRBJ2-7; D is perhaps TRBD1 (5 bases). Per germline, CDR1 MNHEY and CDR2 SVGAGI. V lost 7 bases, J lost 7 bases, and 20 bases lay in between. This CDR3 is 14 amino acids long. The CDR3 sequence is CASTEEGAGWEQYF. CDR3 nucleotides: TGTGCCAGCACCGAAGAAGGGGCCGGCTGGGAGCAGTACTTC.

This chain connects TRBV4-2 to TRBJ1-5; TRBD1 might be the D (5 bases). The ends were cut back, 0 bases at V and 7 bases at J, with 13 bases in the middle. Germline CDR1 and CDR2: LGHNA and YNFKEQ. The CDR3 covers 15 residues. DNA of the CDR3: TGTGCCAGCAGCCAAGAGTTCCGGGGGGACCAGCCCCAGCATTTT. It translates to CASSQEFRGDQPQHF.

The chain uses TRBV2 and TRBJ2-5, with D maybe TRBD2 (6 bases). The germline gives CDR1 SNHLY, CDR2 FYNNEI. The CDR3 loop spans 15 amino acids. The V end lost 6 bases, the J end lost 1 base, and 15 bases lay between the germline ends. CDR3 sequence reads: CASSAPPGAQETQYF. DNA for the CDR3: TGTGCCAGCAGCGCTCCGCCGGGAGCCCAAGAGACCCAGTACTTC.

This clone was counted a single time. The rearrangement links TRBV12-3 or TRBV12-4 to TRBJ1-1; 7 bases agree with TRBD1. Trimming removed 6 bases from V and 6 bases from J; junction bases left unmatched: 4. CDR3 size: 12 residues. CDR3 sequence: CASRSGGPEAFF. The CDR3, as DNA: TGTGCCAGCAGATCAGGGGGTCCTGAAGCTTTCTTT.

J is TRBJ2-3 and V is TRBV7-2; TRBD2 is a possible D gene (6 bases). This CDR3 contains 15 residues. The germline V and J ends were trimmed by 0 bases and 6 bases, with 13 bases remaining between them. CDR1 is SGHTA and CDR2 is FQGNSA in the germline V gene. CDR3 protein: CASSLAGVGGDTQYF. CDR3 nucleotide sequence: TGTGCCAGCAGCTTAGCTGGGGTAGGAGGGGATACGCAGTATTTT.

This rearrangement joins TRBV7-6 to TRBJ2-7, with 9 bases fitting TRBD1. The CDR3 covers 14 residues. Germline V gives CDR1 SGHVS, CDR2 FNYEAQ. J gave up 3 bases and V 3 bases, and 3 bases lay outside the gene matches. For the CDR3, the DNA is TGTGCCAGCAGCTTGGACAGGGGAGACTACGAGCAGTACTTC. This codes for CASSLDRGDYEQYF.

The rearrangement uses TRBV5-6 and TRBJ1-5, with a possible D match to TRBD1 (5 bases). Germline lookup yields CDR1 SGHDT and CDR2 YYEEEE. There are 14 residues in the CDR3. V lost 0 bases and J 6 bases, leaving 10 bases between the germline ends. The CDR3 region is CASSLAGLSQPQHF. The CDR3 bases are TGTGCCAGCAGCTTGGCAGGGCTCAGTCAGCCCCAGCATTTT.

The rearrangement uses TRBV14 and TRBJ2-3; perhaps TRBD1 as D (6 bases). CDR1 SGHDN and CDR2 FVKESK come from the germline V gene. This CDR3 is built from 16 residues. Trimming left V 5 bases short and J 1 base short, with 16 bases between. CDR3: CASSARGFRGTDTQYF. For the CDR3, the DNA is TGTGCCAGCAGCGCCAGGGGTTTTCGGGGCACAGATACGCAGTATTTT.

The CDR3 loop reads CASSRTEGGYYEQYF. CDR3 DNA: TGTGCCAGCAGCCGGACCGAGGGGGGGTACTACGAGCAGTACTTC. The V gene is TRBV3-1 (or the pseudogene TRBV3-2), the J gene TRBJ2-7; tentative D call: TRBD2 (7 bases). The CDR3 is 15 amino acids. Germline assignment: CDR1 LGHDT and CDR2 YNNKEL (reference sequence). V shed 4 bases and J shed 3 bases, with 16 bases lying between them.

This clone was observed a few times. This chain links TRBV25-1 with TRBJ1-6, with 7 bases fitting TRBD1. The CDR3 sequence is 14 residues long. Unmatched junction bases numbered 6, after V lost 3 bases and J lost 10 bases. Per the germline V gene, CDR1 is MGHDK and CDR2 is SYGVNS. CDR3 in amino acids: CASSDDRDGSPLHF. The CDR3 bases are TGTGCCAGCAGTGACGACAGGGACGGATCACCCCTCCACTTT.